This entry lists 25 T cell receptor beta chains sequenced from one sample in a study of cytotoxic CD8 clonotypes in ibrutinib-treated CLL. Using immunoSEQ multiplex PCR, the repertoire was profiled, and TCRdb retains in-frame clones only, with some absent. This sample has approximately 150,000 clones; roughly 80% occur once, and the top ten carry around a quarter. The sample in question was PBMCs, obtained after 12 months of ibrutinib treatment. These receptors were collected from a human donor with chronic lymphocytic leukemia.

Here the CDR3 DNA reads TGTGCCAGCAGCCAAGGAGCGACCGAACAAGAGACCCAGTACTTC. It translates to CASSQGATEQETQYF. The chain uses TRBV4-2 and TRBJ2-5; D is undetermined. This CDR3 contains 15 residues. Per germline, CDR1 LGHNA and CDR2 YNFKEQ. Trimming took 1 base from V and 2 from J, leaving 11 bases between them.

This chain uses TRBV5-1 with TRBJ2-1; 13 nucleotides match TRBD2. The CDR3 totals 17 residues. V gave up 3 bases and J gave up 9 bases; unmatched junction bases: 12. Germline lookup yields CDR1 SGHRS and CDR2 YFSETQ. The CDR3 spells CASSSGLAGRVKGEQFF. The CDR3 coding sequence is TGCGCCAGCAGCTCGGGACTAGCGGGAAGAGTAAAGGGTGAGCAGTTCTTC.

The rearrangement joins TRBV5-6 to TRBJ2-2, with 9 bases fitting TRBD2. CDR3 length: 16 residues. V trimming: 1 base; J trimming: 5 bases; junction bases outside the gene matches: 6. Germline assignment: CDR1 SGHDT and CDR2 YYEEEE. DNA of the CDR3: TGTGCCAGCAGCTTGCGTAGCGGGAGTGTTACCGGGGAGCTGTTTTTT. Encoded protein: CASSLRSGSVTGELFF.

The chain joins TRBV5-1 to TRBJ2-2, with 9 bases lining up with TRBD2. This CDR3 comprises 16 residues. The germline CDR1 and CDR2 sequences are SGHRS and YFSETQ. V was pared by 0 bases and J by 2 bases, with 2 bases of the junction left unmatched. CDR3 amino acids: CASSLGLAENTGELFF. The CDR3 DNA reads TGCGCCAGCAGCTTGGGACTAGCGGAAAACACCGGGGAGCTGTTTTTT.

The chain links TRBV6-1 to TRBJ2-7; a possible D gene is TRBD1 (5 bases). Between the trimmed V and J ends, which lost 9 bases and 2 bases, there was a span of 11 bases. CDR1 is MNHNS, CDR2 SASEGT, per germline. CDR3 length: 12 residues. The CDR3 is CASTDTPYEQYF. The CDR3 DNA is TGTGCCAGTACGGACACACCCTACGAGCAGTACTTC.

The genes are TRBV18 and TRBJ2-5; TRBD2 is a possible D gene (6 bases). With 3 bases removed from V and 5 bases from J, the gap between germline ends came to 13 bases. From germline, CDR1 is KGHSH and CDR2 LQKENI. This CDR3 has 14 amino acids. The CDR3 region is CASSPQSGGETQYF. The CDR3 DNA sequence: TGTGCCAGCTCACCGCAGTCTGGGGGGGAGACCCAGTACTTC. The full variable domain, rest sourced from reference TRBV18 and TRBJ2-5, is NAGVMQNPRHLVRRRGQEARLRCSPMKGHSHVYWYRQLPEEGLKFMVYLQKENIIDESGMPKERFSAEFPKEGPSILRIQQVVRGDSAAYFCASSPQSGGETQYFGPGTRLLVL.

To note about this clone: The sample contains more than one DNA sequence encoding this CDR3. The chain has TRBV27 and TRBJ2-7, with 7 bases that match TRBD1. Germline V gene data show CDR1 as MNHEY and CDR2 as SMNVEV (reference sequence). This CDR3 region has 14 residues. Trimming removed 3 bases from V and 0 bases from J; junction bases left unmatched: 2. In DNA, the CDR3 is TGTGCCAGCAGTTTCAGACAGGGCTCCTACGAGCAGTACTTC. The encoded protein is CASSFRQGSYEQYF.

This rearrangement joins TRBV5-6 to TRBJ1-5; 7 bases map to TRBD1. The CDR3 has 15 amino acids. The junction had 7 bases not matched to a gene; V was cut back by 1 base and J by 6 bases. Germline CDR1 reads SGHDT; CDR2 reads YYEEEE. The CDR3 is CASSLIGGDGQPQHF. The CDR3 nucleotides are TGTGCCAGCAGCTTGATAGGGGGCGATGGTCAGCCCCAGCATTTT. Complete variable domain (other parts from reference TRBV5-6 and TRBJ1-5): DAGVTQSPTHLIKTRGQQVTLRCSPKSGHDTVSWYQQALGQGPQFIFQYYEEEERQRGNFPDRFSGHQFPNYSSELNVNALLLGDSALYLCASSLIGGDGQPQHFGDGTRLSIL.

The chain uses TRBV9 and TRBJ2-1; no firm D call. This CDR3 has 15 amino acids. V was clipped by 3 bases and J by 4 bases, with 14 bases between them. Germline V gene data show CDR1 as SGDLS and CDR2 as YYNGEE. CDR3 nucleotides: TGTGCCAGCAGCGGACCGACATTGACGTACAATGAGCAGTTCTTC. It yields the protein CASSGPTLTYNEQFF.

The count of this clone is one. This chain links TRBV30 with TRBJ2-5; TRBD2 matches 7 bases. The V gene end was trimmed by 5 bases and the J gene end by 7 bases; junction bases not matched to a gene: 10. Germline loops: CDR1 GTSNPN, CDR2 SVGIG (reference sequence). This CDR3 is 13 amino acids long. The CDR3 loop is CAWGSGGMGTQYF. In nucleotides, the CDR3 is TGTGCCTGGGGGTCCGGGGGGATGGGGACCCAGTACTTC.

J is TRBJ2-5 and V is TRBV6-1, with 9 bases identical to TRBD1. This CDR3 has 12 amino acids. CDR1 and CDR2 (germline): MNHNS, SASEGT. The CDR3 sequence: CATTGGQETQYF. For the CDR3, the DNA is TGTGCGACGACAGGGGGCCAAGAGACCCAGTACTTC.

This clone turned up a few times. This chain connects TRBV4-1 to TRBJ2-5; unclear D gene. This CDR3 has 15 amino acids. Trimming shortened V by 0 bases and J by 0 bases, and 8 bases separated the two germline ends. Germline V CDR1 and CDR2: MGHRA, YSYEKL. The CDR3 nucleotides read TGCGCCAGCAGCCAAGATCGGTGGGACCAAGAGACCCAGTACTTC. This encodes CASSQDRWDQETQYF.

This chain links TRBV6-1 with TRBJ2-7; no definite D call. The germline V and J ends were trimmed by 2 bases and 2 bases, with 1 base remaining between them. CDR1 and CDR2 (germline): MNHNS, SASEGT. The CDR3 runs to 11 residues. CDR3 amino acids: CASSETYEQYF. CDR3 nucleotide sequence: TGTGCCAGCAGTGAAACCTACGAGCAGTACTTC.

The chain uses TRBV25-1 and TRBJ2-1; D remains ambiguous. This CDR3 region has 12 residues. The germline V and J ends were trimmed by 3 bases and 6 bases, with 6 bases remaining between them. Germline V gene sequence: CDR1 MGHDK, CDR2 SYGVNS. The CDR3 DNA reads TGTGCCAGCAGTGACGCAGTCAATGAGCAGTTCTTC. Its protein is CASSDAVNEQFF.

This chain connects TRBV5-4 to TRBJ2-3; D not certain. CDR1 and CDR2 from the germline V gene are SGHNT and YYREEE (reference sequence). V lost 1 base, J lost 4 bases, and 4 bases lay in between. The length of the CDR3 is 12 residues. CDR3 amino acids: CASSLSADTQYF. CDR3 DNA: TGTGCCAGCAGCTTGTCCGCAGATACGCAGTATTTT.

The chain carries TRBV15 and TRBJ2-3, with D hard to call. This CDR3 spans 14 amino acids. Germline V CDR1 and CDR2: LNHNV, YYDKDF (reference sequence). Between the trimmed V and J ends, which lost 5 bases and 2 bases, there was a span of 11 bases. In nucleotides, the CDR3 is TGTGCCACCAGCGGGCGTTGGGTCACAGATACGCAGTATTTT. Translated, it gives CATSGRWVTDTQYF.

The rearrangement uses TRBV14 and TRBJ1-2; D might be TRBD1 (5 bases). This CDR3 region has 12 residues. Trimming pared 2 bases from V and 4 bases from J, leaving 5 bases between. CDR1 and CDR2 (germline): SGHDN, FVKESK. The CDR3 nucleotides read TGTGCCAGCAGCCAAACAGGCTATGGCTACACCTTC. Translating it yields CASSQTGYGYTF.

This clone was seen a few times. The J gene is TRBJ2-2, the V gene TRBV4-1, with a possible D match to TRBD1 (6 bases). In germline, CDR1 is MGHRA, CDR2 YSYEKL. Trimming shortened V by 2 bases and J by 3 bases, and 10 bases separated the two germline ends. The CDR3 length is 15 residues. CDR3 DNA sequence: TGCGCCAGCAGCCAACAGTACAGGGACACCGGGGAGCTGTTTTTT. It encodes CASSQQYRDTGELFF.

The chain has TRBV29-1 and TRBJ2-3; 12 bases match TRBD2. The CDR3 consists of 17 residues. Germline V gene data show CDR1 as SQVTM and CDR2 as ANQGSEA. V trimming: 4 bases; J trimming: 2 bases; junction bases outside the gene matches: 10. CDR3 sequence reads: CSVVPLTSGGSTDTQYF. The CDR3 nucleotides are TGCAGCGTTGTCCCTCTGACTAGCGGGGGATCCACAGATACGCAGTATTTT.

The rearrangement uses TRBV7-2 and TRBJ2-7; D might be TRBD1 (5 bases). Trimming removed 1 base at V and 1 base at J, with 8 bases between. CDR1 is SGHTA, CDR2 FQGNSA, per germline. CDR3 length equals 14 residues. This CDR3 reads CASSLEQGSYEQYF. The CDR3 region has the DNA TGTGCCAGCAGCTTAGAGCAGGGTTCCTACGAGCAGTACTTC. Full variable domain (remainder filled in from reference TRBV7-2 and TRBJ2-7): GAGVSQSPSNKVTEKGKDVELRCDPISGHTALYWYRQSLGQGLEFLIYFQGNSAPDKSGLPSDRFSAERTGGSVSTLTIQRTQQEDSAVYLCASSLEQGSYEQYFGPGTRLTVT.

The CDR3 here is CASSELIGESSYEQYF. CDR3 sequence (DNA): TGTGCCAGCAGTGAACTGATTGGGGAAAGCTCCTACGAGCAGTACTTC. V and J are TRBV6-1 and TRBJ2-7, with unresolved D. There are 16 residues in the CDR3. V was clipped by 2 bases and J by 0 bases, with 14 bases between them. Germline CDR1 is MNHNS and CDR2 is SASEGT.

The rearrangement links TRBV25-1 to TRBJ1-6; 7 bases are a match to TRBD1. CDR3 length: 17 residues. Trimming took 4 bases from V and 0 from J; bases not matched to a gene: 6. Germline V gene data show CDR1 as MGHDK and CDR2 as SYGVNS. The CDR3 loop reads CASSAGTVSSYNSPLHF. CDR3 nucleotide sequence: TGTGCCAGCAGTGCCGGGACAGTAAGCTCCTATAATTCACCCCTCCACTTT.

The rearrangement uses TRBV27 and TRBJ2-3; D gene ambiguous. Between the trimmed V and J ends, which lost 5 bases and 2 bases, there was a span of 11 bases. The CDR3 has 14 amino acids. CDR1 is MNHEY, CDR2 SMNVEV, per germline (reference sequence). In DNA form, the CDR3 reads TGTGCCAGCAGTCCCCCCTCTGCCACAGATACGCAGTATTTT. The encoded protein is CASSPPSATDTQYF.

This chain links TRBV27 with TRBJ2-1; D remains unclear. With 7 bases removed from V and 0 bases from J, the gap between germline ends came to 10 bases. CDR1 and CDR2 from the germline V gene are MNHEY and SMNVEV (reference sequence). The CDR3 contains 14 residues. The CDR3 loop is CASKHGSSYNEQFF. The CDR3, as DNA: TGTGCCAGCAAGCACGGTAGCTCCTACAATGAGCAGTTCTTC.

V gene TRBV6-1 combines with J gene TRBJ2-7, with 7 bases lining up with TRBD1. Germline CDR1 is MNHNS and CDR2 is SASEGT. Trimming removed 6 bases from V and 6 bases from J; junction bases left unmatched: 14. The CDR3 loop spans 15 amino acids. The CDR3 DNA is TGTGCCAGCAGCCTGACAGGGTTTAGTCCACGCGAGCAGTACTTC. Its translation is CASSLTGFSPREQYF.